This TCR beta chain came from a study of T cells in localized non-small cell lung cancer. CDR3 size: 14 residues. In germline, CDR1 is SGHAT, CDR2 FQNNGV. Losses at the gene ends were 5 bases for V and 4 bases for J; bases not matched to a gene: 8. Study-wide results and limits: Greater T cell density in blood accompanied longer overall survival. Appearance in adjacent lung was seen for a median around 58 of the top 100 tumor clones. Tumor trailed uninvolved adjacent lung in T cell clonality, which peaked there. As only one tumor region underwent sequencing, heterogeneity remains possible.

Points on this clone: The antigen is unknown.

The assay was immunoSEQ multiplex PCR, and TCRdb's table has in-frame clones only and misses some. The sample consists of about 92,000 clones, approximately 91% of them appearing once. This rearrangement joins TRBV11-2 to TRBJ2-7; 7 positions agree with TRBD2. The specimen was PBMCs, collected before any cancer treatment. The sequence was obtained from a woman aged 35-70 years with stage II squamous cell lung carcinoma. The DNA of the CDR3 is TGTGCCAGCAGCGCCCGGACTAGAGGATACGAGCAGTACTTC. Translated, it gives CASSARTRGYEQYF.